These 2 T cell receptor beta chains were all obtained from the same sample, sequenced in a study of beta chain features in type 1 diabetes. Reverse transcribing all isolated RNA meant expressed TCRB transcripts were sequenced. Method: immunoSEQ multiplex PCR; TCRdb's copy keeps in-frame clones and lacks some. The sample records hundreds of thousands of clones, roughly 16% being singletons. The source material was naive CD4+ T cells from blood. These receptors all come from a young man in good health.

This clone was recorded a few times. V is TRBV4-1 and J is TRBJ2-5; 8 nucleotides agree with TRBD1. The CDR3 extends over 16 amino acids. The germline V gene has CDR1 MGHRA and CDR2 YSYEKL. After removal of 1 base from V and 3 bases from J, the junction contained 7 bases not matched to a gene. CDR3 region: CASSQAGTGGKETQYF. Here the CDR3 DNA reads TGCGCCAGCAGCCAAGCTGGCACAGGGGGGAAAGAGACCCAGTACTTC.

The V and J genes are TRBV7-2 and TRBJ1-2; no definite D call. CDR3 length: 14 amino acids. The V and J ends lost 5 bases and 1 base respectively, with 11 bases between them. Germline V gene data show CDR1 as SGHTA and CDR2 as FQGNSA. The CDR3 loop reads CASSLETDNYGYTF. CDR3 nucleotide sequence: TGTGCCAGCAGCCTGGAGACGGATAACTATGGCTACACCTTC.